Listed here are 12 T cell receptor beta chains from one sample, sequenced in a study of OX40 agonist ivuxolimab in advanced cancers. The data were produced by immunoSEQ multiplex PCR, yet TCRdb's version contains in-frame clones alone and is incomplete. The sample includes 95,000 to 100,000 clones, 93% of them seen just once. Sequenced material: CD4+ or CD8+ T cells sorted from blood, taken in a trial of the OX40 agonist ivuxolimab. The receptor source for this set is an adult with an advanced solid tumor such as melanoma, head and neck, liver or kidney cancer.

The chain recombines TRBV6-1 with TRBJ1-6, with a tentative D call TRBD1 (5 bases). Germline CDR1 MNHNS, CDR2 SASEGT. The CDR3 is 13 amino acids. V lost 6 bases, J lost 10 bases, and 13 bases lay in between. The CDR3 sequence is CASSVLRQSPLHF. The CDR3 bases are TGTGCCAGCAGCGTACTACGACAGTCACCCCTCCACTTT.

The genes are TRBV18 and TRBJ2-7; no clear D. V lost 3 bases, J lost 0 bases, and 6 bases lay in between. Germline loops: CDR1 KGHSH, CDR2 LQKENI. There are 13 residues in the CDR3. CDR3 bases: TGTGCCAGCTCACCGCCGAGCTCCTACGAGCAGTACTTC. This sequence encodes CASSPPSSYEQYF.

The chain couples TRBV27 to TRBJ1-2, with TRBD1 identical over 10 bases. The germline CDR1 and CDR2 sequences are MNHEY and SMNVEV (reference sequence). The ends lost 4 bases at V and 4 bases at J; junction bases unmatched: 12. The length of the CDR3 is 17 residues. The CDR3 DNA reads TGTGCCAGCAGTTCCGGACAGGGGGGTGGCTACGGCTATGGCTACACCTTC. This gives the protein CASSSGQGGGYGYGYTF.

The gene calls are TRBV18 and TRBJ2-5; 12 positions agree with TRBD2. CDR3 length: 15 residues. The trim removed 3 bases at V and 5 bases at J, leaving 4 bases unmatched. CDR1 is KGHSH and CDR2 is LQKENI in the germline V gene. CDR3 region: CASSPGTSGRETQYF. The CDR3 region has the DNA TGTGCCAGCTCACCGGGAACTAGCGGGAGGGAGACCCAGTACTTC.

The J gene is TRBJ1-1, the V gene TRBV28; D possibly corresponds to TRBD1 (6 bases). Germline CDR1 reads MDHEN; CDR2 reads SYDVKM. This CDR3 comprises 15 residues. Trimming took off 4 bases at V and 10 bases at J, with 22 bases between the two ends. CDR3 in DNA: TGTGCCAGCAGTTCGAGAGCTGGGGGCCAAAGCGGAGCTTTCTTT. It yields the protein CASSSRAGGQSGAFF.

V and J are TRBV6-6 and TRBJ1-5; no clear D. The germline V gene encodes CDR1 MNHNY and CDR2 SVGAGI (reference sequence). The V end was cut by 5 bases, the J end by 5 bases, with 16 bases between. The CDR3 runs to 15 residues. The CDR3 protein is CASSRRAQNDQPQHF. CDR3 sequence (DNA): TGTGCCAGCAGTCGCCGGGCCCAGAACGATCAGCCCCAGCATTTT.

V gene TRBV2 combines with J gene TRBJ1-5; TRBD1 aligns across 7 bases. Looked up from germline, CDR1 is SNHLY and CDR2 is FYNNEI. The CDR3 extends over 14 amino acids. Losses at the gene ends were 10 bases for V and 4 bases for J; bases not matched to a gene: 10. The CDR3 sequence: CANRNGQANQPQHF. CDR3 bases: TGTGCCAACCGAAATGGACAGGCAAATCAGCCCCAGCATTTT.

Points on this clone: A junction end diverges from the germline sequence, so it may reflect a read error. This rearrangement joins TRBV7-7 to TRBJ2-1; D is uncertain. This CDR3 comprises 13 residues. The germline V gene has CDR1 SSHAT and CDR2 FNYEAQ (reference sequence). The CDR3 region is CASSLRFQHEQFF. The CDR3 DNA reads as TGTGCTAGCAGCTTACGTTTCCAACATGAGCAGTTCTTC.

The rearrangement uses TRBV28 and TRBJ1-1; D remains unclear. Per germline, CDR1 MDHEN and CDR2 SYDVKM. CDR3 length: 14 residues. Between the trimmed V and J ends, which lost 6 bases and 0 bases, there was a span of 11 bases. The CDR3 reads CASSDRGLNTEAFF. CDR3 nucleotides: TGTGCCAGCAGCGATAGAGGATTGAACACTGAAGCTTTCTTT. The whole variable domain, remainder taken from reference TRBV28 and TRBJ1-1, is DVKVTQSSRYLVKRTGEKVFLECVQDMDHENMFWYRQDPGLGLRLIYFSYDVKMKEKGDIPEGYSVSREKKERFSLILESASTNQTSMYLCASSDRGLNTEAFFGQGTRLTVV.

This sequence joins TRBV7-9 and TRBJ2-1, with 8 bases that match TRBD1. Germline V lookup: CDR1 SEHNR, CDR2 FQNEAQ (reference sequence). This CDR3 region has 18 residues. Losses at the gene ends were 3 bases for V and 8 bases for J; bases not matched to a gene: 18. This CDR3 is CASSFGDVGTGSWDEQFF. CDR3 bases: TGTGCCAGCAGCTTTGGGGACGTAGGGACAGGCAGTTGGGATGAGCAGTTCTTC.

The genes are TRBV28 and TRBJ1-2; no clear D. Trimming left V 2 bases short and J 4 bases short, with 8 bases between. CDR3 size: 13 residues. The germline gives CDR1 MDHEN, CDR2 SYDVKM. The CDR3 loop reads CASSLGQSYGYTF. In nucleotides, the CDR3 is TGTGCCAGCAGTTTAGGGCAGTCCTATGGCTACACCTTC.

With regard to this clone: At one of its ends the junction is not consistent with the germline gene, which may arise from a read error. V gene TRBV7-7 combines with J gene TRBJ2-5; unclear D gene. The CDR3 is made up of 13 amino acids. In germline, CDR1 is SSHAT, CDR2 FNYEAQ (reference sequence). The CDR3, as DNA: TGTGCTAGCAGCTCCCAGTACCAAGAGACCCAGTACTTC. It codes for CASSSQYQETQYF.